This T cell receptor (beta chain) was identified during a study of regulatory T cells in long-lasting Graves disease. Researchers made TCR beta libraries by using iRepertoire HTBI primers and running Arm-PCR on CDR3 regions. In TCRdb, the multiplex PCR reads were re-called with MiXCR into one record per CDR3 protein. The sample has over 200,000 distinct CDR3 sequences, around 18% seen once; the top ten hold around 13%. Specified time point: newly diagnosed GD, antithyroid drugs for less than 3 months. Scientists built the TCR library using RNA that was extracted from PBMCs. EDTA tubes held Nine milliliters of peripheral blood from each patient. Germline loops: CDR1 KGHSH, CDR2 LQKENI. CDR3 length equals 13 residues. V shed 7 bases and J shed 2 bases, with 10 bases lying between them. Study-wide findings and caveats: Among persistent patients, a larger number of public clonotypes were shared (about 2,800) than among newly diagnosed patients (about 970).

This clonotype was detected many times. Its antigen is as yet unknown. These data also featured in a second study, about T cells in Graves' hyperthyroidism and ophthalmopathy.

This material consisted of peripheral blood mononuclear cells (PBMCs), taken at new diagnosis, from a patient treated with antithyroid drugs. The receptor comes from a woman aged 25-40 years with Graves disease. This chain connects TRBV18 to TRBJ2-3; no firm D call. The CDR3 sequence is CASCVGFTDTQYF. The CDR3 DNA follows: TGTGCCAGCTGTGTGGGGTTCACAGATACGCAGTATTTT.